These T cell receptor beta chains were read from a single sample in a study of response to subunit inactivated influenza vaccine. A single record per CDR3 protein comes from TCRdb applying MiXCR to the RT-PCR reads. The sample contains a few hundred thousand distinct CDR3 sequences, 20% to 25% of which appear only once. The source material was PBMCs from blood, sampled about 20 months after vaccination. The source is a man aged 45-69 years who received an inactivated influenza vaccine. Each CDR3 is given with its conserved first and last residue. The D gene is left open where the match is weak. Size is stated for part of the rows, as once, few or many counts, or as a class when the clone is expanded.

DNA: TGTGCCAGCAGCCAAATGCGGGGGAAAAACACTGAAGCTTTCTTT; CDR3: CASSQMRGKNTEAFF; V: TRBV3-1; D: -; size: -; J: TRBJ1-1; length: 15
DNA: TGTGCCAGCGATTCCGGGACAGGGGGCTCTGGCTACACCTTC; CDR3: CASDSGTGGSGYTF; V: TRBV12-3/TRBV12-4; D: TRBD1; size: -; J: TRBJ1-2; length: 14
DNA: TGTGCCAGCAGTTACTCGGTAGAAAATCAGCCCCAGCATTTT; CDR3: CASSYSVENQPQHF; V: TRBV6-2/TRBV6-3; D: -; size: -; J: TRBJ1-5; length: 14
DNA: TGTGCCAGCAGTTCCTCACTAGCGGGGGCCTACAATGAGCAGTTCTTC; CDR3: CASSSSLAGAYNEQFF; V: TRBV27; D: TRBD2; size: few; J: TRBJ2-1; length: 16
DNA: TGCAGTGCTAGACGTCGAGGCAAAAACATTCAGTACTTC; CDR3: CSARRRGKNIQYF; V: TRBV20-1; D: -; size: few; J: TRBJ2-4; length: 13
DNA: TGTGCCACCCGACAGGCTGGTTACGAGCAGTACTTC; CDR3: CATRQAGYEQYF; V: TRBV10-3; D: -; size: -; J: TRBJ2-7; length: 12
DNA: TGTGCCAGCTGGCCCCCACTCCATTCTGGAAACACCATATATTTT; CDR3: CASWPPLHSGNTIYF; V: TRBV6-2/TRBV6-3; D: -; size: -; J: TRBJ1-3; length: 15
DNA: TGTGCCAGCAGCTTAGAACATTACACCGGGGAGCTGTTTTTT; CDR3: CASSLEHYTGELFF; V: TRBV11-2; D: -; size: -; J: TRBJ2-2; length: 14
DNA: TGTGCCAGCAGCTTGGCAGGGGCAGTGACCGGGGAGCTGTTTTTT; CDR3: CASSLAGAVTGELFF; V: TRBV5-4; D: -; size: few; J: TRBJ2-2; length: 15
DNA: TGCAGTGCTCACAGGGGGAGTAATCAGCCCCAGCATTTT; CDR3: CSAHRGSNQPQHF; V: TRBV20-1; D: TRBD1; size: many; J: TRBJ1-5; length: 13
DNA: TGTGCCAGCAGCCCCGTGGCAGTGAACACTGAAGCTTTCTTT; CDR3: CASSPVAVNTEAFF; V: TRBV7-9; D: -; size: -; J: TRBJ1-1; length: 14
DNA: TGCGCCAGCAGCTTCAGTCAGGAGCATTCACCCCTCCACTTT; CDR3: CASSFSQEHSPLHF; V: TRBV5-1; D: -; size: -; J: TRBJ1-6; length: 14
DNA: TGCGCCAGCAGCGTGTCAAGCGGGGTCTTTGATGAGCAGTTCTTC; CDR3: CASSVSSGVFDEQFF; V: TRBV5-1; D: TRBD2; size: few; J: TRBJ2-1; length: 15
DNA: TGCGCCAGCAGCCCATCCGTTTTTGGCGGGGTCACAGATACGCAGTATTTT; CDR3: CASSPSVFGGVTDTQYF; V: TRBV4-3; D: -; size: many; J: TRBJ2-3; length: 17
DNA: TGTGCCATCAGTGAGTCGAAGACCGCGTACCAAGAGACCCAGTACTTC; CDR3: CAISESKTAYQETQYF; V: TRBV10-3; D: -; size: -; J: TRBJ2-5; length: 16
DNA: TGTGCCATCAGGAGGACATTTTGGGAGGGCCAAGGCGCCGAGCAGTACTTC; CDR3: CAIRRTFWEGQGAEQYF; V: TRBV10-3; D: TRBD2; size: -; J: TRBJ2-7; length: 17
DNA: TGTGCCAGCAGCGTAGGACAGTACACTGAAGCTTTCTTT; CDR3: CASSVGQYTEAFF; V: TRBV9; D: -; size: -; J: TRBJ1-1; length: 13
DNA: TGCGCCAGCAGCCAAGTTTACGGGGGGACAGATACGCAGTATTTT; CDR3: CASSQVYGGTDTQYF; V: TRBV4-3; D: TRBD2; size: few; J: TRBJ2-3; length: 15
DNA: TGCAGCGCCCTGGGGGGGCAGAAAGAGACCCAGTACTTC; CDR3: CSALGGQKETQYF; V: TRBV29-1; D: -; size: -; J: TRBJ2-5; length: 13
DNA: TGTGCCAGCAGTTACTCAGGGGACTCCTACGAGCAGTACTTC; CDR3: CASSYSGDSYEQYF; V: TRBV6-5; D: -; size: -; J: TRBJ2-7; length: 14
DNA: TGTGCCAGCGGCCGGGGAGGTTTGCCCTACGAGCAGTACTTC; CDR3: CASGRGGLPYEQYF; V: TRBV25-1; D: -; size: few; J: TRBJ2-7; length: 14
DNA: TGCGCCAGCAGCCATGAATATCCGGGACACAGCACAGATACGCAGTATTTT; CDR3: CASSHEYPGHSTDTQYF; V: TRBV4-3; D: -; size: few; J: TRBJ2-3; length: 17
DNA: TGTGCCAGCAGTGAAACTTTGGACATGCTGGAAGCTTTCTTT; CDR3: CASSETLDMLEAFF; V: TRBV6-1; D: -; size: -; J: TRBJ1-1; length: 14
DNA: TGCGCCAGCAGCTTGGCCCCTCCGTCGCAGGGGGGGACTGAAGCTTTCTTT; CDR3: CASSLAPPSQGGTEAFF; V: TRBV5-1; D: TRBD1; size: few; J: TRBJ1-1; length: 17
DNA: TGTGCCATCAGTGGGGTACGACGGGAGGGGAACACCGGGGAGCTGTTTTTT; CDR3: CAISGVRREGNTGELFF; V: TRBV10-3; D: TRBD2; size: -; J: TRBJ2-2; length: 17
DNA: TGCAGTGTTACCCCGACAGGGTCGGATACGCAGTATTTT; CDR3: CSVTPTGSDTQYF; V: TRBV20-1; D: TRBD1; size: few; J: TRBJ2-3; length: 13
DNA: TGCAGTGCTAACCAGGCCTACGAGCAGTACTTC; CDR3: CSANQAYEQYF; V: TRBV20-1; D: -; size: -; J: TRBJ2-7; length: 11
DNA: TGTGCCAGCAGACTTAACACAGGGGCACCGAACACTGAAGCTTTCTTT; CDR3: CASRLNTGAPNTEAFF; V: TRBV7-2; D: TRBD1; size: -; J: TRBJ1-1; length: 16
DNA: TGCAGTGCTAACGGACCCCAGGGGAACACCGGGGAGCTGTTTTTT; CDR3: CSANGPQGNTGELFF; V: TRBV20-1; D: -; size: -; J: TRBJ2-2; length: 15
DNA: TGCGCCAGCAGCTTGGAGGCAGATACGCAGTATTTT; CDR3: CASSLEADTQYF; V: TRBV5-1; D: -; size: -; J: TRBJ2-3; length: 12
DNA: TGTGCCAGCAGCTGGGGGGACAGTCGTAATTCACCCCTCCACTTT; CDR3: CASSWGDSRNSPLHF; V: TRBV11-2; D: TRBD1; size: -; J: TRBJ1-6; length: 15
DNA: TGTGCCAGCAGCCAACTTTATGAAGCTTTCTTT; CDR3: CASSQLYEAFF; V: TRBV3-1; D: -; size: many; J: TRBJ1-1; length: 11
DNA: TGCGCCAGCAGCTACAGGGGGCGCGGGGTTAGTGAAGCTTTCTTT; CDR3: CASSYRGRGVSEAFF; V: TRBV4-3; D: TRBD1; size: -; J: TRBJ1-1; length: 15
DNA: TGCGCCAGCAGCTTGCTTTTGGACTATTCACCCCTCCACTTT; CDR3: CASSLLLDYSPLHF; V: TRBV5-1; D: -; size: -; J: TRBJ1-6; length: 14
DNA: TGTGCCAGCAGCACGGACCGGGACAGAGACTCCTACGAGCAGTACTTC; CDR3: CASSTDRDRDSYEQYF; V: TRBV7-9; D: TRBD1; size: many; J: TRBJ2-7; length: 16
DNA: TGCGCCAGCAGCCAAGCCCTAGGACAGGGGGCGTTGGAGCAGTACTTC; CDR3: CASSQALGQGALEQYF; V: TRBV4-3; D: TRBD1; size: few; J: TRBJ2-7; length: 16
DNA: TGTGCCAGCAGCGGAGGGACAGCCTTTAGCACCTATGGCTACACCTTC; CDR3: CASSGGTAFSTYGYTF; V: TRBV6-1; D: TRBD1; size: many; J: TRBJ1-2; length: 16
DNA: TGCAGTGCCGGCCGGGCTAGCGGGACTTACAATGAGCAGTTCTTC; CDR3: CSAGRASGTYNEQFF; V: TRBV20-1; D: TRBD2; size: -; J: TRBJ2-1; length: 15
DNA: TGCAGTGCTAGAGATCCTAAATTAGCGGGCTACGAGCAGTACTTC; CDR3: CSARDPKLAGYEQYF; V: TRBV20-1; D: TRBD2; size: few; J: TRBJ2-7; length: 15
DNA: TGTGCCATCAGTGGGACTGGAAGCTACGAGCAGTACTTC; CDR3: CAISGTGSYEQYF; V: TRBV10-3; D: -; size: -; J: TRBJ2-7; length: 13
DNA: TGCAGGGACCTGGGAGAGAATGAGCAGTTCTTC; CDR3: CRDLGENEQFF; V: TRBV20-1; D: -; size: few; J: TRBJ2-1; length: 11
DNA: TGCGCCAGCAGAGAGGGTTCGAATCAGCCCCAGCATTTT; CDR3: CASREGSNQPQHF; V: TRBV10-2; D: -; size: -; J: TRBJ1-5; length: 13
DNA: TGTGCCACGGCAAGGGGTCGGGGAGAGACCCAGTACTTC; CDR3: CATARGRGETQYF; V: TRBV2; D: -; size: few; J: TRBJ2-5; length: 13
DNA: TGTGCCATCAGTCCGTCCACCGGGGAGCTGTTTTTT; CDR3: CAISPSTGELFF; V: TRBV10-3; D: -; size: few; J: TRBJ2-2; length: 12
DNA: TGTGCCAGCAGTCAATTCTACCAACCGCTGGAAGCTTTCTTT; CDR3: CASSQFYQPLEAFF; V: TRBV6-1; D: -; size: many; J: TRBJ1-1; length: 14
DNA: TGCAGTGCTAGGATCAGGGCTAATGAAAAACTGTTTTTT; CDR3: CSARIRANEKLFF; V: TRBV20-1; D: -; size: -; J: TRBJ1-4; length: 13
DNA: TGTGCCATCAGGCACACCGCTGCCGCAAATCAGCCCCAGCATTTT; CDR3: CAIRHTAAANQPQHF; V: TRBV10-3; D: -; size: few; J: TRBJ1-5; length: 15
DNA: TGTGCCAGCAGATTAAGCCGGGACGGGGATCAGCCCCAGCATTTT; CDR3: CASRLSRDGDQPQHF; V: TRBV7-2; D: -; size: few; J: TRBJ1-5; length: 15
DNA: TGTGCCAGCAGTACTTCTCATGGGTGGGGGATAACCGGGGAGCTGTTTTTT; CDR3: CASSTSHGWGITGELFF; V: TRBV6-5; D: -; size: -; J: TRBJ2-2; length: 17